This TCR beta chain was identified in a study of Ad26.COV2.S vaccination and SARS-CoV-2 variants (dated by TCRdb to the early 2020s). Context from the whole study: Donors in the vaccine arm were drawn from COV1001, a phase I-IIa trial of Ad26.COV2.S in healthy adults that was multicentre, randomized, double-blind and placebo-controlled. Ad26.COV2.S was administered intramuscularly at 5 x 10^10 or 1 x 10^11 viral particles, either as a single shot or as two shots given 56 days apart. The specificity and breadth of SARS-CoV-2-reactive T cell receptors after Ad26.COV2.S vaccination were assessed by TCRbeta repertoire sequencing. A total of 32 samples were included in the TCR-sequenced set, comprising about 20 Ad26.COV2.S vaccine recipients, 5 placebo recipients and 8 SARS-CoV-2 convalescent individuals. Trial participants were randomized into five groups of five: low-dose or high-dose Ad26.COV2.S given once or twice, or placebo on both occasions. Investigators remained blinded to trial group allocation during experiments and outcome assessment. What the study reported, not specific to this receptor: Non-spike TCR breadth was comparable between vaccine and placebo recipients, consistent with the vaccine containing only spike. Ad26.COV2.S recipients had higher spike-specific TCR breadth than placebo recipients (P = 0.0014). Comparing responses between vaccine doses or regimens was not something the study was powered to do. The authors noted that total T cell responses may have been underestimated by the TCR breadth and depth analyses. Substantial breadth of spike-specific CD8+ and CD4+ T cell responses was reported after vaccination.

The immunoSEQ Assay was the method used to sequence TCRbeta CDR3 regions. After extraction, genomic DNA underwent amplification by bias-controlled multiplex PCR, followed by high-throughput sequencing. In the source study's methods: To quantify the absolute abundance of every unique TCRbeta CDR3 region, sequences were collapsed and filtered. Usable DNA was measured by amplifying reference genes present in all nucleated cells, and TCRbeta template counts were normalized to that usable DNA to estimate T cell fraction. Repertoire TCRs were annotated as SARS-CoV-2-specific when V gene, CDR3 amino acid sequence and J gene were exactly matched to a known reactive TCR set. The reference SARS-CoV-2 TCR set was obtained from MIRA and was filtered for enrichment in COVID-19-positive ImmuneCODE repertoires, whereby public or cross-reactive TCRs were removed. Drawing on the MIRA antigens, annotated TCRs were analysed further at the level of specific ORF or position within ORF. Breadth was defined as the number of annotated unique rearrangements divided by the total number of unique productive rearrangements, and depth was defined as the summed frequency of the annotated unique rearrangements. TCR breadth was compared between groups using two-sided Wilcoxon rank-sum tests. In TCRdb, the immuneACCESS table is reduced to in-frame sequences with V and J assigned. These tables do not hold every clone; where another copy was compared, an unresolved V gene accounts for under half, and the others remain unexplained. From that table come the V and J calls and clone size; the DNA was used to work out D and trimming. The sample records about 400,000 clones, 83% of which are singletons. Around 7.4% of the sample comes from the top ten.

Read against the paper, the sample's treatment or condition label means: around 19 received Ad26.COV2.S at low or high dose, single or two shots; about 5 received placebo; per-sample allocation not given. Repertoires of vaccine and placebo recipients were sequenced from samples collected on day 63 after the first injection. Between 29 July and 7 August 2020, Cohort 1b enrolled around 24 adults aged 18-55 years at one site in Boston, USA. Ad26.COV2.S consisted of a replication-incompetent adenovirus type 26 vector by which a prefusion-stabilized SARS-CoV-2 spike protein from the original Wuhan strain was expressed. In the germline V gene, CDR1 corresponds to SGHNT and CDR2 to YENEEA. Counted from cysteine to phenylalanine, this CDR3 has 14 amino acids. The DNA shown is the 42-base CDR3, in frame from base 1. The junction shows trimming of 4 bases on V and 4 bases on J, plus 12 bases between the germline ends.

Comments on this clone: No antigen is known for it. No qualities accompany the bases; no much larger clone lies one base away.

The source of this sequence is a person aged 18 to 65 who received the Ad26.COV2.S COVID-19 vaccine or a placebo. Sequencing was performed on peripheral blood, taken in a trial of Ad26.COV2.S vaccine versus placebo. Recombination joined TRBV11-3 with TRBJ2-3; the D gene is perhaps TRBD1, on 6 matching bases. The CDR3 protein sequence reads: CASSSYRVPDTQYF. The DNA sequence reads TGTGCCAGCAGCTCGTACAGGGTGCCAGATACGCAGTATTTT. The full variable domain, completed from the reference TRBV11-3 and TRBJ2-3 proteins outside the CDR3, reads EAGVVQSPRYKIIEKKQPVAFWCNPISGHNTLYWYLQNLGQGPELLIRYENEEAVDDSQLPKDRFSAERLKGVDSTLKIQPAELGDSAVYLCASSSYRVPDTQYFGPGTRLTVL.